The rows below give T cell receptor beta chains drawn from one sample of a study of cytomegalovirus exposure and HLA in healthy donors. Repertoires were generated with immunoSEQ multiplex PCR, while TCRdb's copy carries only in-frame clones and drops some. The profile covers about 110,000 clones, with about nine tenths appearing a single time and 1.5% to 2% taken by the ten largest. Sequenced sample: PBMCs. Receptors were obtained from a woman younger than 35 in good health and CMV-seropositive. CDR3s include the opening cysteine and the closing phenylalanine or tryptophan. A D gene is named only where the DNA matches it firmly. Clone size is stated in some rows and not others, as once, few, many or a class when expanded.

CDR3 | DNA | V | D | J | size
CASRGTSGGRFQETQYF | TGTGCCAGCAGAGGGACTAGCGGGGGCCGATTCCAAGAGACCCAGTACTTC | TRBV7-6 | TRBD2 | TRBJ2-5 | -
CASSPMGAGAETQYF | TGTGCCAGCAGTCCAATGGGAGCGGGGGCGGAGACCCAGTACTTC | TRBV6-1 | TRBD2 | TRBJ2-5 | -
CASSLTGAADGYTF | TGCGCCAGCAGCCTAACAGGGGCCGCGGATGGCTACACCTTC | TRBV4-3 | TRBD1 | TRBJ1-2 | -
CATSRGGRTEAFF | TGTGCCACCAGCAGAGGGGGGCGCACTGAAGCTTTCTTT | TRBV15 | - | TRBJ1-1 | -
CASRPGVVETQYF | TGTGCCAGCAGACCAGGGGTTGTAGAGACCCAGTACTTC | TRBV7-2 | - | TRBJ2-5 | -
CASSPDGVNQPQHF | TGTGCCAGCAGCCCCGACGGGGTCAATCAGCCCCAGCATTTT | TRBV9 | - | TRBJ1-5 | -
CASSLDPGGGETQYF | TGTGCCAGCAGCTTGGATCCAGGGGGTGGAGAGACCCAGTACTTC | TRBV5-8 | TRBD1 | TRBJ2-5 | -
CASSVRDRAPGELFF | TGTGCCAGCAGCGTCCGGGACAGGGCACCCGGGGAGCTGTTTTTT | TRBV9 | TRBD1 | TRBJ2-2 | -
CAIRQGSPIYNSPLHF | TGTGCCATCAGACAGGGAAGCCCGATCTATAATTCACCCCTCCACTTT | TRBV28 | TRBD1 | TRBJ1-6 | -
CSVADRGDTEAFF | TGCAGCGTGGCGGACAGGGGAGACACTGAAGCTTTCTTT | TRBV29-1 | TRBD1 | TRBJ1-1 | -
CASRPPDVRGEKLFF | TGTGCCAGCAGGCCACCTGACGTTAGAGGTGAAAAACTGTTTTTT | TRBV7-9 | - | TRBJ1-4 | -
CASSPGGNYNSPLHF | TGTGCCAGCAGCCCCGGCGGCAACTATAATTCACCCCTCCACTTT | TRBV9 | - | TRBJ1-6 | few
CASSEQGNYGYTF | TGTGCCAGCAGTGAACAGGGGAACTATGGCTACACCTTC | TRBV6-1 | - | TRBJ1-2 | -
CASSLAGGPGETQYF | TGTGCCAGCAGCTTAGCGGGAGGGCCTGGGGAGACCCAGTACTTC | TRBV7-9 | TRBD2 | TRBJ2-5 | -
CASSQDRNYGYTF | TGTGCCAGCAGCCAAGACAGAAACTATGGCTACACCTTC | TRBV5-8 | - | TRBJ1-2 | -
CASRGQGASFNYGYTF | TGTGCCAGCAGGGGACAGGGGGCTTCTTTTAACTATGGCTACACCTTC | TRBV27 | TRBD1 | TRBJ1-2 | -
CASSLQGRGNSPLHF | TGTGCCAGCAGCTTACAGGGGAGAGGCAATTCACCCCTCCACTTT | TRBV5-4 | TRBD1 | TRBJ1-6 | -
CASSDSEGGELFF | TGTGCCAGCAGTGACTCTGAGGGCGGGGAGCTGTTTTTT | TRBV6-4 | - | TRBJ2-2 | -
CASSRDSQAEQFF | TGCGCCAGCAGCCGGGACTCCCAAGCTGAGCAGTTCTTC | TRBV10-1 | - | TRBJ2-1 | -
CASSRRPSSGGRTDTQYF | TGTGCCAGCAGCCGCCGACCATCTAGCGGGGGCCGCACAGATACGCAGTATTTT | TRBV27 | TRBD2 | TRBJ2-3 | -
CASSADRGSNQPQHF | TGTGCCAGCAGCGCAGACAGGGGCAGCAATCAGCCCCAGCATTTT | TRBV2 | TRBD1 | TRBJ1-5 | -
CASSEGLPSRGEQFF | TGTGCCAGCAGTGAAGGTCTACCAAGTCGAGGTGAGCAGTTCTTC | TRBV6-1 | - | TRBJ2-1 | -
CASSFQGTGYGYTF | TGTGCCAGCAGTTTTCAGGGGACAGGCTATGGCTACACCTTC | TRBV27 | TRBD1 | TRBJ1-2 | -